This record looks at one TCR beta chain sequence and its context. The antigen this receptor binds is unknown. Base qualities are missing; no much larger clone stands one base away. The data stem from a study of blood T cell repertoires in COVID-19 (dated by TCRdb to 2020 to 2021). The study in broad terms: Samples covering the acute and convalescent phases of COVID-19 were provided by collaborators in the United States, Italy and Spain. The material from the prospective study consisted of cDNA or gDNA derived from T cells, B-cell-depleted T cells, or PBMCs. Deeply sampled blood TCRbeta repertoires from subjects exposed to, actively infected with, or recovered from COVID-19 were included in the dataset. The repertoires were released in a freely available public database intended as a resource for research on the immune response to SARS-CoV-2. The samples were drawn from two sources: the first 160 participants of the ongoing ImmuneRACE study, and fewer than 1,500 subjects contributed by 6 global collaborators. Sample metadata almost always included a de-identified subject ID, COVID-19 status, age in years and sex. Where available, HLA class I and class II types were obtained from metadata supplied by the sample provider rather than from assay-based typing. Results the study describes overall, beyond this receptor: How much clinical and demographic metadata was included differed by source and by participant, and the metadata was provided uncurated.

In the prospective study, participants were about 18 to 89 years old, resided in 24 geographic areas of the United States, and were enrolled through a virtual design. In the prospective study, participants were assigned to cohorts based on the clinical history participants reported in a screening survey and a study questionnaire. ImmuneRACE Cohort 3 recovered participants were defined by two consecutive negative NP/OP PCR tests, healthcare professional clearance, or symptom resolution. Mobile phlebotomists in the prospective study collected whole blood, serum and a nasopharyngeal or oropharyngeal swab from every participant. Prospective study participants could optionally give additional blood draws and questionnaires over a 2-month period. Blood samples from the prospective study were shipped frozen or at room temperature prior to DNA extraction. Deletion took 1 base off V and 9 bases off J, with a span of 7 bases between the germline ends. CDR1 SGHAT and CDR2 FQNNGV are derived from the germline V gene. The CDR3 starts with the cysteine, ends with the phenylalanine, and has 11 residues. Only the CDR3 DNA is retained, 33 bases long and in frame from the first base.

TCRbeta CDR3 regions were amplified from genomic DNA by means of the immunoSEQ Assay, a bias-controlled multiplex PCR. The authors' analysis ran thus. Within the assay, amplification of reference gene primers was used to estimate how many nucleated cells each sample contained. To quantify the absolute abundance of each unique TCRbeta CDR3 rearrangement, sequence reads were collapsed and filtered. Productive Simpson clonality was computed per sample as the square root of Simpson's diversity index over productive rearrangements. The source is immuneACCESS, and TCRdb retained only in-frame sequences with V and J called. Part of the clones is not carried over; for the studies checked, unresolved V genes explain less than half of this, and the remainder is unexplained. Clone size and V and J calls were adopted from that table, with D and trimming inferred from the DNA. The table for this sample lists about 220,000 clones; about four fifths of them were counted only once. The ten top clones hold 3% to 4% of the sample.

This TCR was recovered from a woman between 55 and 75 years old who had recovered from COVID-19. This chain joins TRBV11-2 to TRBJ2-7; a confident D gene designation cannot be given. The sequencing sample was made of PBMCs or T cells enriched from blood (not recorded which). The sequenced DNA is TGTGCCAGCAGCTTAGGCGGATGGCAGTACTTC. Translated, it gives CASSLGGWQYF.